This TCR beta chain was sequenced for a study of shared T cell receptors in the human thymus. Profiled with immunoSEQ multiplex PCR; TCRdb holds only in-frame clones, not every one. Counted here are some 720,000 clones, roughly 90% occurring once; the ten biggest clones make up around 0.0099%. The same data also contributed to another study, on human thymus T cells. This second study notes: There appeared to be biased usage of V and J genes in thymic and blood repertoires. Related studies found that unrelated individuals share highly overlapping thymic repertoires.

This TCR was sampled from a boy younger than two with a congenital heart defect. Sequencing was done on a sample of thymocytes.

Here the CDR3 reads CASSQETTGLASWGTDTQYF. The DNA for the CDR3 is TGCGCCAGCAGCCAGGAAACCACAGGGTTAGCGTCTTGGGGCACAGATACGCAGTATTTT. V is TRBV4-3 and J is TRBJ2-3, with a possible D match to TRBD1 (6 bases). This CDR3 contains 20 residues. CDR1 LGHNA and CDR2 YSLEER come from the germline V gene. Deletions cut 3 bases from V and 1 base from J, with 26 bases between.